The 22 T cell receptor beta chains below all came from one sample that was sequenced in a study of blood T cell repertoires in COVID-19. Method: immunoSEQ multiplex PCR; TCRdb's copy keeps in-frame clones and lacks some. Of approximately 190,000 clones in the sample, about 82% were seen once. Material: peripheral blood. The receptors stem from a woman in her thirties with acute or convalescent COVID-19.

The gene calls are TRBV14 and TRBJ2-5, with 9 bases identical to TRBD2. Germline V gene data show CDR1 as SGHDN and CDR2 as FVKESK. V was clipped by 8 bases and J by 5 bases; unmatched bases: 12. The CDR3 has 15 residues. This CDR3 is CASSGLANVGETQYF. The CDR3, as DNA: TGTGCCAGCTCGGGACTAGCCAATGTAGGGGAGACCCAGTACTTC.

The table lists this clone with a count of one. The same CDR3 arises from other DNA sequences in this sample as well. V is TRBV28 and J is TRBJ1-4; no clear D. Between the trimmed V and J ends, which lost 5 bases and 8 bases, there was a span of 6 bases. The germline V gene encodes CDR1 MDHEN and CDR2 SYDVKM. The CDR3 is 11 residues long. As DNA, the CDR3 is TGTGCCAGCAGTCCGCGGGAAAAACTGTTTTTT. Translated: CASSPREKLFF.

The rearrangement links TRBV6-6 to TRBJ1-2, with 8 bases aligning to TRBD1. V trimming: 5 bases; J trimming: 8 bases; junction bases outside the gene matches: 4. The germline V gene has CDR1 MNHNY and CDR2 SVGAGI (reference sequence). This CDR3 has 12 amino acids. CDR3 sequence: CASSQTGDGYTF. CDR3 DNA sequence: TGTGCCAGCAGTCAGACAGGGGACGGCTACACCTTC.

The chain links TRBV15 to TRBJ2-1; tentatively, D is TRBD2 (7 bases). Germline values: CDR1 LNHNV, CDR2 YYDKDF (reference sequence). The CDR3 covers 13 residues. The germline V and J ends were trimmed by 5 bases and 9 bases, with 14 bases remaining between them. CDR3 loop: CATSGGARGEQFF. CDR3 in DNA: TGTGCCACCAGCGGGGGGGCGAGGGGTGAGCAGTTCTTC.

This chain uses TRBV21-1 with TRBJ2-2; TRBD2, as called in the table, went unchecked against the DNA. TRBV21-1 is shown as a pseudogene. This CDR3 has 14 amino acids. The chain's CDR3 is CASSKGGVVGELFF. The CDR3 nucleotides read TGTGCCAGCAGCAAAGGGGGGGTTGTCGGGGAGCTGTTTTTT.

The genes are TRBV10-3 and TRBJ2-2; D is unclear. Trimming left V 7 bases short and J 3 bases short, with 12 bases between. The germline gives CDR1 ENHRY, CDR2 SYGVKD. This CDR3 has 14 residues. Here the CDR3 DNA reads TGTGCCATCAAGGAAGCGTGGGACACCGGGGAGCTGTTTTTT. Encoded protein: CAIKEAWDTGELFF.

The CDR3 DNA is TGCAGCGTTTCCCACGTACAGGGGGCCAATGAGCAGTTCTTC. It specifies CSVSHVQGANEQFF. The chain has TRBV29-1 and TRBJ2-1; 9 bases line up with TRBD1. Per the germline V gene, CDR1 is SQVTM and CDR2 is ANQGSEA. Trimming cost V 5 bases and J 6 bases; bases outside gene matches: 8. This CDR3 is built from 14 residues.

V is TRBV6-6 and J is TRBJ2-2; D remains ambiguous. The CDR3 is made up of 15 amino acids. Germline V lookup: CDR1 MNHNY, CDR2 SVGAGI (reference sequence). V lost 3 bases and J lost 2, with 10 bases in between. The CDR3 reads CASSYRQANTGELFF. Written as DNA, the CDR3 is TGTGCCAGCAGTTATCGGCAGGCTAACACCGGGGAGCTGTTTTTT.

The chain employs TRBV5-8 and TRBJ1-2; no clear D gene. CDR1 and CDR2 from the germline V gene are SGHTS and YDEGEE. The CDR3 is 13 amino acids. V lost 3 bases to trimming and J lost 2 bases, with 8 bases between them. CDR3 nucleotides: TGTGCCAGCAGCTCTACAGTGAACTATGGCTACACCTTC. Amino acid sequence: CASSSTVNYGYTF.

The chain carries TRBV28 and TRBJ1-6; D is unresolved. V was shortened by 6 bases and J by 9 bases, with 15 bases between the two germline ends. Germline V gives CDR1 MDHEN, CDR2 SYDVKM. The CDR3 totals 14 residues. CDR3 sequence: CASSAPDSSSPLHF. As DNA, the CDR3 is TGTGCCAGCAGCGCCCCTGACTCGTCTTCACCCCTCCACTTT.

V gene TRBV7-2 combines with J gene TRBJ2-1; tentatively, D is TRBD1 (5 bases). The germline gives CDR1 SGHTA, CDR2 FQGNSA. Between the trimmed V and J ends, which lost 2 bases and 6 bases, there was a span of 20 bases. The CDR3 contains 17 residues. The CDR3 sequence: CASSLSAGAGSLNEQFF. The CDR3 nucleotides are TGTGCCAGCAGCTTATCTGCCGGAGCAGGGTCCCTCAATGAGCAGTTCTTC.

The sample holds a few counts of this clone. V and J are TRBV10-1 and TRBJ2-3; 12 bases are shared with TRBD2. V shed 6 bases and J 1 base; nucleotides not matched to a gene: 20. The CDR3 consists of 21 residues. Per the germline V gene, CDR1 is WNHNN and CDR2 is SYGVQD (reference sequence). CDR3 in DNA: TGCGCCAGCAGCCTCCCTTCTAGCGGGGGGGCCATATGTAAGGGCACAGATACGCAGTATTTT. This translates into CASSLPSSGGAICKGTDTQYF.

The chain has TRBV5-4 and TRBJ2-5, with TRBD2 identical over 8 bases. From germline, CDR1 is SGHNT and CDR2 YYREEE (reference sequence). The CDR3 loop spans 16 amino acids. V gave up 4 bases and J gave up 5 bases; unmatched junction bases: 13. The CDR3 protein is CASSATSGLRGETQYF. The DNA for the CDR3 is TGTGCCAGCAGCGCCACTAGCGGCCTCAGAGGGGAGACCCAGTACTTC. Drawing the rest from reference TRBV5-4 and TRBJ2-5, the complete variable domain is ETGVTQSPTHLIKTRGQQVTLRCSSQSGHNTVSWYQQALGQGPQFIFQYYREEENGRGNFPPRFSGLQFPNYSSELNVNALELDDSALYLCASSATSGLRGETQYFGPGTRLLVL.

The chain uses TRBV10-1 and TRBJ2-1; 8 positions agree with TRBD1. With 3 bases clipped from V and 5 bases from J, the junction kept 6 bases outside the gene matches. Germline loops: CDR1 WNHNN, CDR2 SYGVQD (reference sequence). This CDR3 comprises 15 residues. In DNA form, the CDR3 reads TGCGCCAGCAGTGACGGACAGGGTCTAGACAATGAGCAGTTCTTC. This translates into CASSDGQGLDNEQFF.

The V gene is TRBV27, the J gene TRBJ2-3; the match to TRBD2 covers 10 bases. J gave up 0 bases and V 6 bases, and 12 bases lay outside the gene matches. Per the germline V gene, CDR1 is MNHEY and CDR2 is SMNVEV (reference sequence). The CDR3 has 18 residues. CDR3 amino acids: CASSYRRTSGHSTDTQYF. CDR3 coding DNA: TGTGCCAGCAGCTACCGCCGGACTAGCGGACATAGCACAGATACGCAGTATTTT.

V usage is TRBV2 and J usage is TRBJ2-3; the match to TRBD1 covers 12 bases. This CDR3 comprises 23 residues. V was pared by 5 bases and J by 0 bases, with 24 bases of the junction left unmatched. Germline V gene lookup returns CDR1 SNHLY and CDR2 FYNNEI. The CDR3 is CASSSGGTGGNEPATISTDTQYF. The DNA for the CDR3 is TGTGCCAGCAGTTCAGGGGGGACAGGGGGCAACGAGCCTGCTACGATAAGCACAGATACGCAGTATTTT.

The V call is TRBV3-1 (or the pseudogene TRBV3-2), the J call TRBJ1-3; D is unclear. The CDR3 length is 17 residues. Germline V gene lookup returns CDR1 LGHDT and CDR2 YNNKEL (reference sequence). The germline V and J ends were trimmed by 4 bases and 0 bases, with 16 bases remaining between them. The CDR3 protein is CASSRSPRGYSGNTIYF. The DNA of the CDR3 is TGTGCCAGCAGCCGGTCCCCGCGGGGATACTCTGGAAACACCATATATTTT.

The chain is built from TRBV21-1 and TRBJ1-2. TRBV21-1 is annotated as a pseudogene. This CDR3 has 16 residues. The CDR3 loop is CASSKVRDPRGYGYTF. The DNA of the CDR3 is TGTGCCAGCAGCAAAGTAAGGGACCCGCGGGGCTATGGCTACACCTTC.

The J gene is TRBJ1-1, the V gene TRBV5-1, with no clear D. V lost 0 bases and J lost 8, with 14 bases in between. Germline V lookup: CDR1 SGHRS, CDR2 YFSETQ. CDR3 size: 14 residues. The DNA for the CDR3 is TGCGCCAGCAGCTTGGTCCGGGGAAGGGTGGAAGCTTTCTTT. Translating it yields CASSLVRGRVEAFF.

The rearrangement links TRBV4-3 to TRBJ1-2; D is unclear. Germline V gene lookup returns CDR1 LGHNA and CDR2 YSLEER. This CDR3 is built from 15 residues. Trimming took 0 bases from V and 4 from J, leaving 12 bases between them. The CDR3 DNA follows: TGCGCCAGCAGCCAAGAACTTATAGCTTCCTATGGCTACACCTTC. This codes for CASSQELIASYGYTF.

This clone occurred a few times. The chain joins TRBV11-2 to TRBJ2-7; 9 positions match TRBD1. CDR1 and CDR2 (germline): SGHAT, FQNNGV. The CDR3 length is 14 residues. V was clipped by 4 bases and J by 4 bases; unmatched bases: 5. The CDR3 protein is CASSWDRVAYEQYF. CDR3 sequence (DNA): TGTGCCAGCAGCTGGGACAGGGTAGCGTACGAGCAGTACTTC.

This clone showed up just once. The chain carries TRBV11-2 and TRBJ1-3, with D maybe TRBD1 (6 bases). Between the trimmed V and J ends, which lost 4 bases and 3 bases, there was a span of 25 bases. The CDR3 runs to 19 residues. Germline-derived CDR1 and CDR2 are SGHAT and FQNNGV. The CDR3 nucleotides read TGTGCCAGCAGCTACAGGGATCGGGGAAAATACCAATTTGGAAACACCATATATTTT. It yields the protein CASSYRDRGKYQFGNTIYF.